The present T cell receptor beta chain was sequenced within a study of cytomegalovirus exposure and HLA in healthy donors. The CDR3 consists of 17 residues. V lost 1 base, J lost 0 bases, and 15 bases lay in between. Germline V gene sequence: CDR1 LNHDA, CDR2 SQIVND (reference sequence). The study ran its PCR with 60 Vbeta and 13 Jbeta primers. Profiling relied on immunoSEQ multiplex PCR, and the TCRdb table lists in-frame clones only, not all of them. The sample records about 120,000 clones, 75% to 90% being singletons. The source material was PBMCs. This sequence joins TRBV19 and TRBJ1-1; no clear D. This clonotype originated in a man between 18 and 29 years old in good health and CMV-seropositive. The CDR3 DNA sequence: TGTGCCAGTAGTATAGGCCGTTGGGCAGGCCTGAACACTGAAGCTTTCTTT. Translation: CASSIGRWAGLNTEAFF. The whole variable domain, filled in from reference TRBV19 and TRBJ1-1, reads DGGITQSPKYLFRKEGQNVTLSCEQNLNHDAMYWYRQDPGQGLRLIYYSQIVNDFQKGDIAEGYSVSREKKESFPLTVTSAQKNPTAFYLCASSIGRWAGLNTEAFFGQGTRLTVV.